Following are 6 T cell receptor beta chains from one sample sequenced in a study of identical twins. TCRdb independently ran MiXCR on the 5' RACE reads; one entry per CDR3 protein. The top ten clones hold under 9.5% of a sample with about 340,000 distinct CDR3 sequences, 8.5% to 10% of them seen once. Sequencing used naive T cells sorted from blood. The receptor source for this set is a woman aged 50 to 60 in good health.

This clonotype was detected only a few times. The chain recombines TRBV14 with TRBJ2-1; 8 bases are shared with TRBD2. Trimming cost V 1 base and J 4 bases; bases outside gene matches: 3. The germline gives CDR1 SGHDN, CDR2 FVKESK. The CDR3 covers 15 residues. CDR3 bases: TGTGCCAGCAGCCAAGTTAGCGGGAAGTACAATGAGCAGTTCTTC. It is translated as CASSQVSGKYNEQFF.

The rearrangement uses TRBV6-5 and TRBJ2-7, with 8 bases that match TRBD2. The CDR3 spans 12 residues. Germline-derived CDR1 and CDR2 are MNHEY and SVGAGI. With 6 bases clipped from V and 7 bases from J, the junction kept 5 bases outside the gene matches. The CDR3 loop reads CASSREGWEQYF. The CDR3 DNA reads TGTGCCAGCAGCCGGGAGGGCTGGGAGCAGTACTTC.

The sample holds a few counts of this clonotype. This rearrangement joins TRBV19 to TRBJ2-7; TRBD1 or TRBD2 may be the D gene (5 bases each). The CDR3 has 10 amino acids. Trimming cost V 10 bases and J 7 bases, with 11 bases left between them. Germline V gives CDR1 LNHDA, CDR2 SQIVND (reference sequence). The CDR3 DNA follows: TGTGCCACTGGGACGGGAGAGCAGTACTTC. The encoded protein is CATGTGEQYF.

The rearrangement links TRBV7-2 to TRBJ2-1; the D gene could be TRBD1 or TRBD2 (5 bases each). The CDR3 consists of 15 residues. Deletions cut 1 base from V and 4 bases from J, with 11 bases between. Germline CDR1 is SGHTA and CDR2 is FQGNSA. CDR3 region: CASSLDGDLYNEQFF. The DNA for the CDR3 is TGTGCCAGCAGCTTAGATGGGGACCTTTACAATGAGCAGTTCTTC.

This clonotype was observed a handful of times. The rearrangement uses TRBV29-1 and TRBJ2-1; 11 bases line up with TRBD2. The CDR3 sequence is 15 residues long. V shed 3 bases, J shed 6 bases, and the junction held 7 bases outside the gene matches. Germline V gives CDR1 SQVTM, CDR2 ANQGSEA. CDR3 loop: CSVEGSTSGSNEQFF. In DNA form, the CDR3 reads TGCAGCGTTGAGGGTTCTACTAGCGGGAGCAATGAGCAGTTCTTC.

This clonotype was counted at least ten times. The chain recombines TRBV2 with TRBJ2-5; 9 nucleotides match TRBD2. The germline V gene encodes CDR1 SNHLY and CDR2 FYNNEI. The CDR3 covers 14 residues. J gave up 5 bases and V 2 bases, and 3 bases lay outside the gene matches. CDR3 sequence reads: CASSESLAGETQYF. In DNA form, the CDR3 reads TGTGCCAGCAGTGAAAGCCTAGCGGGGGAGACCCAGTACTTC.